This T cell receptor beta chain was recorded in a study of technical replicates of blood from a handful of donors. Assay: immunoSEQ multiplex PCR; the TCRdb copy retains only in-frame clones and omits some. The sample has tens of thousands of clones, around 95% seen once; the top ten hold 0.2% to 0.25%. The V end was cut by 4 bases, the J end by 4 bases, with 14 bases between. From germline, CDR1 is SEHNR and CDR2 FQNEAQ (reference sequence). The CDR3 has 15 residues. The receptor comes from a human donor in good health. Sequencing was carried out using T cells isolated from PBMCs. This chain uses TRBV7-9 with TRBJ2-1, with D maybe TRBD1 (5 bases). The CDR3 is CASSYGQGLYNEQFF. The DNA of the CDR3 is TGTGCCAGCAGCTATGGACAAGGCCTATACAATGAGCAGTTCTTC.